This T cell receptor beta chain derives from a study of PD-1 blockade in classical Hodgkin lymphoma. The time point denotes: cycle 4 day 1 (C4D1), after 6 weeks of nivolumab. After autologous stem cell transplantation all patients relapsed, and prior brentuximab vedotin exposure differed between cohorts. The germline V gene encodes CDR1 KGHSH and CDR2 LQKENI. The CDR3 has 13 amino acids. Between the trimmed V and J ends, which lost 4 bases and 3 bases, there was a span of 10 bases. The method was immunoSEQ multiplex PCR; TCRdb's version includes in-frame clones alone and lacks a portion of them. Of more than 40,000 clones in the sample, approximately 78% are singletons; the top ten hold 37%.

This material consisted of peripheral blood mononuclear cells (PBMCs), taken before the fourth cycle of nivolumab. This TCR came from a human donor with classical Hodgkin lymphoma. This chain joins TRBV18 and TRBJ2-7; weak D call: TRBD1 (6 bases). The CDR3 region is CASSQGQLYEQYF. The CDR3 nucleotides are TGTGCCAGCTCACAAGGACAGCTCTACGAGCAGTACTTC.